A single sample gave rise to the 20 T cell receptor beta chains below, sequenced in a study of blood T cell repertoires in COVID-19. TCRdb's copy holds only in-frame clones and misses some; the assay was immunoSEQ multiplex PCR. Of around 260,000 clones in the sample, roughly 86% are singletons; the top ten hold 2% to 3%. Specimen: peripheral blood. These receptors were collected from a woman in her forties or fifties with acute or convalescent COVID-19.

V is TRBV5-4 and J is TRBJ1-4; TRBD1 agrees at 10 bases. CDR1 is SGHNT and CDR2 is YYREEE in the germline V gene (reference sequence). This CDR3 comprises 17 residues. Trimming cost V 3 bases and J 0 bases; bases outside gene matches: 5. The CDR3 spells CASSSGTGETTNEKLFF. Written as DNA, the CDR3 is TGTGCCAGCAGCTCCGGGACAGGGGAGACAACTAATGAAAAACTGTTTTTT.

The rearrangement uses TRBV6-4 and TRBJ2-3; 7 bases match TRBD2. CDR3 length equals 14 residues. From germline, CDR1 is MRHNA and CDR2 SNTAGT. V was clipped by 3 bases and J by 4 bases; unmatched bases: 4. The CDR3 region has the DNA TGTGCCAGCAGTGAGAGACTAGCCTCAGATACGCAGTATTTT. This translates into CASSERLASDTQYF.

The chain uses TRBV14 and TRBJ1-1; D ambiguous. This CDR3 comprises 14 residues. V lost 4 bases, J lost 0 bases, and 9 bases lay in between. From germline, CDR1 is SGHDN and CDR2 FVKESK. The CDR3 DNA reads TGTGCCAGCAGCCGCGGCTACCTGAACACTGAAGCTTTCTTT. It yields the protein CASSRGYLNTEAFF.

The chain combines TRBV5-1 with TRBJ1-4; the D is unclear. V was trimmed by 4 bases and J by 7 bases, leaving 17 bases between them. The CDR3 loop spans 15 amino acids. The V gene's germline CDR1 is SGHRS and CDR2 YFSETQ. CDR3 nucleotide sequence: TGCGCCAGCAGCCTGACCGCGGGGTCTCGTGAAAAACTGTTTTTT. Translated: CASSLTAGSREKLFF.

This chain uses TRBV27 with TRBJ2-1; the D is unclear. There are 13 residues in the CDR3. Germline CDR1 and CDR2: MNHEY and SMNVEV (reference sequence). V gave up 3 bases and J gave up 7 bases, with 10 bases separating them. In DNA, the CDR3 is TGTGCCAGCAGTTTGCGGAGAAAAAATGAGCAGTTCTTC. As protein: CASSLRRKNEQFF.

The gene calls are TRBV27 and TRBJ1-5; TRBD1 agrees at 11 bases. The CDR3 sequence is 17 residues long. CDR1 and CDR2 from the germline V gene are MNHEY and SMNVEV (reference sequence). J gave up 6 bases and V 5 bases, and 12 bases lay outside the gene matches. DNA for the CDR3: TGTGCCAGCAGTCCCAGGGACAGGGGGACGTGGGCTCAGCCCCAGCATTTT. Protein sequence: CASSPRDRGTWAQPQHF.

The rearrangement uses TRBV5-1 and TRBJ1-4, with no clear D. V was cut by 3 bases and J by 0 bases, with 9 bases left in between. CDR3 length equals 15 residues. The germline gives CDR1 SGHRS, CDR2 YFSETQ. The CDR3 nucleotides are TGCGCCAGCAGCTCTAGACGGGCAACTAATGAAAAACTGTTTTTT. Translating gives CASSSRRATNEKLFF.

This clone was observed a single time. DNA for the CDR3: TGTGCCAGCAGTTCCTTAGGGGAAATAGTTGGCTCTGAAGCTTTCTTT. Its protein is CASSSLGEIVGSEAFF. This sequence joins TRBV28 and TRBJ1-1, with D perhaps matching TRBD1 (5 bases). Trimming left V 4 bases short and J 6 bases short, with 21 bases between. The CDR3 has 16 amino acids. Germline assignment: CDR1 MDHEN and CDR2 SYDVKM.

The J gene is TRBJ1-1, the V gene TRBV5-1, with unresolved D. The CDR3 extends over 13 amino acids. V gave up 4 bases and J gave up 0 bases, with 7 bases separating them. Germline CDR1 and CDR2: SGHRS and YFSETQ. In DNA form, the CDR3 reads TGCGCCAGCAGCATATCCTTGAACACTGAAGCTTTCTTT. Its protein is CASSISLNTEAFF.

V usage is TRBV18 and J usage is TRBJ1-5; TRBD1 might be the D (5 bases). V was pared by 4 bases and J by 5 bases, with 18 bases between. This CDR3 contains 16 residues. Looked up from germline, CDR1 is KGHSH and CDR2 is LQKENI. This CDR3 reads CASSQQGSGSYQPQHF. CDR3 nucleotides: TGTGCCAGCTCACAGCAGGGATCCGGATCTTATCAGCCCCAGCATTTT.

This clone was found once. This sequence joins TRBV28 and TRBJ2-1, with D perhaps matching TRBD2 (5 bases). Germline CDR1 MDHEN, CDR2 SYDVKM. V dropped 4 bases and J dropped 7 bases, with 14 bases sitting between them. The CDR3 runs 14 residues. As DNA, the CDR3 is TGTGCCAGCAGTTCGGGGAATAGCTTGAATGAGCAGTTCTTC. This codes for CASSSGNSLNEQFF. The entire variable domain, with the rest obtained from reference TRBV28 and TRBJ2-1, is as follows: DVKVTQSSRYLVKRTGEKVFLECVQDMDHENMFWYRQDPGLGLRLIYFSYDVKMKEKGDIPEGYSVSREKKERFSLILESASTNQTSMYLCASSSGNSLNEQFFGPGTRLTVL.

The rearrangement uses TRBV6-5 and TRBJ1-6, with 7 bases identical to TRBD1. The germline V gene has CDR1 MNHEY and CDR2 SVGAGI. The CDR3 spans 14 residues. Trimming took 7 bases from V and 10 from J; bases not matched to a gene: 10. The CDR3 nucleotides read TGTGCCAGCATTCTAACAGGGGTTCGGTCACCCCTCCACTTT. Residues: CASILTGVRSPLHF.

The chain uses TRBV24-1 and TRBJ2-5; 7 nucleotides align to TRBD1. The CDR3 is 15 residues long. Unmatched junction bases numbered 6, after V lost 4 bases and J lost 2 bases. Germline V gene lookup returns CDR1 KGHDR and CDR2 SFDVKD. The CDR3 spells CATSDTTGYQETQYF. The CDR3 DNA sequence: TGTGCCACCAGTGACACGACAGGGTATCAAGAGACCCAGTACTTC.

The V gene is TRBV28, the J gene TRBJ1-2; the match to TRBD1 covers 8 bases. V was pared by 5 bases and J by 4 bases, with 15 bases of the junction left unmatched. CDR1 is MDHEN, CDR2 SYDVKM, per germline. The CDR3 spans 17 residues. Written as DNA, the CDR3 is TGTGCCAGCAGTCCATCTCGCAGGGGGCTGGTAACCTATGGCTACACCTTC. This translates into CASSPSRRGLVTYGYTF.

This clone turned up a few times. The chain links TRBV28 to TRBJ2-7; weak D call: TRBD2 (6 bases). The CDR3 covers 14 residues. Trimming pared 3 bases from V and 3 bases from J, leaving 12 bases between. Germline loops: CDR1 MDHEN, CDR2 SYDVKM. The DNA for the CDR3 is TGTGCCAGCAGTTTGGGGGGAGACAACTACGAGCAGTACTTC. Encoded protein: CASSLGGDNYEQYF.

The rearrangement joins TRBV24-1 to TRBJ2-1, with 12 positions matching TRBD2. Germline CDR1 and CDR2: KGHDR and SFDVKD. The CDR3 is made up of 16 amino acids. The trim removed 1 base at V and 10 bases at J, leaving 7 bases unmatched. CDR3 in amino acids: CATSDFLAGGPKEQFF. For the CDR3, the DNA is TGTGCCACCAGTGATTTTCTAGCGGGAGGGCCCAAGGAGCAGTTCTTC.

Here the CDR3 DNA reads TGTGCCAGCAGCCCCCAGTTCGGGTTGGCGGGAATGAGCACAGATACGCAGTATTTT. This translates into CASSPQFGLAGMSTDTQYF. The V and J genes are TRBV9 and TRBJ2-3; tentative D call: TRBD2 (6 bases). The germline V and J ends were trimmed by 4 bases and 0 bases, with 24 bases remaining between them. The CDR3 totals 19 residues. Per germline, CDR1 SGDLS and CDR2 YYNGEE.

This chain links TRBV28 with TRBJ1-5; no definite D call. The length of the CDR3 is 14 residues. Per the germline V gene, CDR1 is MDHEN and CDR2 is SYDVKM. V was shortened by 9 bases and J by 6 bases, with 18 bases between the two germline ends. DNA of the CDR3: TGTGCCAGTGAGCTAGAACTACCCAGTCAGCCCCAGCATTTT. This encodes CASELELPSQPQHF.

The chain employs TRBV9 and TRBJ2-1, with D perhaps TRBD2 (6 bases). CDR1 SGDLS and CDR2 YYNGEE come from the germline V gene. V was clipped by 3 bases and J by 1 base, with 11 bases between them. The CDR3 length is 15 residues. The CDR3 coding sequence is TGTGCCAGCAGCGAAGCGGGTGCATCCTACAATGAGCAGTTCTTC. Residues: CASSEAGASYNEQFF. Filled out from reference TRBV9 and TRBJ2-1, the complete variable domain reads DSGVTQTPKHLITATGQRVTLRCSPRSGDLSVYWYQQSLDQGLQFLIQYYNGEERAKGNILERFSAQQFPDLHSELNLSSLELGDSALYFCASSEAGASYNEQFFGPGTRLTVL.

CDR3 amino acids: CASSQGLGGNTGELFF. The CDR3 nucleotides are TGCGCCAGCAGCCAAGGATTGGGGGGGAACACCGGGGAGCTGTTTTTT. The rearrangement uses TRBV4-1 and TRBJ2-2; weak D call: TRBD2 (6 bases). Trimming took 1 base from V and 1 from J, leaving 10 bases between them. The length of the CDR3 is 16 residues. Germline assignment: CDR1 MGHRA and CDR2 YSYEKL.